A single sample is the source of the 32 T cell receptor beta chains below, sequenced in a study of blood T cells in healthy people across ages. Primers used in a second PCR of about 7 to 11 cycles were a sample-barcoded 5' primer and a J-beta primer mix. MiXCR was run by TCRdb on the 5' RACE reads, yielding one entry per CDR3 protein. The table has about 1.6 million distinct CDR3 sequences, 30% to 35% seen once. What was sequenced was blood. These receptors came from a young woman in good health.

Only a few counts were recorded for this clonotype. The chain uses TRBV20-1 and TRBJ1-2, with unresolved D. V lost 0 bases, J lost 2 bases, and 13 bases lay in between. CDR3 length: 15 amino acids. Germline CDR1 reads DFQATT; CDR2 reads SNEGSKA (reference sequence). The CDR3 here is CSARDTNALNYGYTF. The CDR3 region has the DNA TGCAGTGCTAGAGACACCAATGCCCTCAACTATGGCTACACCTTC.

The rearrangement links TRBV20-1 to TRBJ2-7; 10 bases line up with TRBD1. CDR3 length: 15 amino acids. CDR1 DFQATT and CDR2 SNEGSKA come from the germline V gene (reference sequence). V gave up 4 bases and J gave up 5 bases; unmatched junction bases: 11. The CDR3 protein is CSAMGPGQGINEQYF. As DNA, the CDR3 is TGCAGTGCTATGGGTCCGGGACAGGGGATAAACGAGCAGTACTTC.

There are a few counts of this clonotype. V and J are TRBV5-5 and TRBJ1-5; no firm D call. The CDR3 sequence is 14 residues long. Trimming pared 2 bases from V and 6 bases from J, leaving 12 bases between. Germline loops: CDR1 SGHKS, CDR2 YYEKEE (reference sequence). CDR3 sequence: CASSLIAGGQPQHF. CDR3 nucleotides: TGTGCCAGCAGCTTAATCGCAGGAGGTCAGCCCCAGCATTTT.

This chain links TRBV6-1 with TRBJ2-5; TRBD1 agrees at 9 bases. Germline V gene lookup returns CDR1 MNHNS and CDR2 SASEGT. V shed 5 bases and J 5 bases; nucleotides not matched to a gene: 9. The CDR3 contains 15 residues. The CDR3 sequence is CASSPPGQGPETQYF. The CDR3 nucleotides are TGTGCCAGCAGTCCTCCGGGACAGGGCCCGGAGACCCAGTACTTC.

The chain recombines TRBV7-3 with TRBJ2-1; 7 nucleotides agree with TRBD2. Germline V gene data show CDR1 as SGHTA and CDR2 as FQGTGA. V trimming: 2 bases; J trimming: 5 bases; junction bases outside the gene matches: 3. The CDR3 spans 14 residues. CDR3 sequence: CASSLLAVDNEQFF. The CDR3 DNA is TGTGCCAGCAGCTTACTAGCGGTTGACAATGAGCAGTTCTTC.

This chain joins TRBV15 and TRBJ2-7, with a weak D call TRBD1 (5 bases). The V gene's germline CDR1 is LNHNV and CDR2 YYDKDF (reference sequence). The CDR3 spans 15 residues. V was cut by 1 base and J by 2 bases, with 12 bases left in between. CDR3 loop: CATSRVGRAPYEQYF. DNA for the CDR3: TGTGCCACCAGCAGAGTGGGCAGGGCCCCCTACGAGCAGTACTTC. The whole variable domain, remainder taken from reference TRBV15 and TRBJ2-7, is DAMVIQNPRYQVTQFGKPVTLSCSQTLNHNVMYWYQQKSSQAPKLLFHYYDKDFNNEADTPDNFQSRRPNTSFCFLDIRSPGLGDTAMYLCATSRVGRAPYEQYFGPGTRLTVT.

CDR3 amino acids: CGSFRQGQNIQYF. Here the CDR3 DNA reads TGTGGCTCTTTTCGCCAGGGTCAAAACATTCAGTACTTC. The chain couples TRBV28 to TRBJ2-4; possibly TRBD1 for D (5 bases). Germline V lookup: CDR1 MDHEN, CDR2 SYDVKM. The CDR3 contains 13 residues.

This clonotype occurred a few times. The chain is built from TRBV5-5 and TRBJ2-5, with D possibly TRBD2 on 6 matching bases. This CDR3 is built from 14 residues. The V gene lost 6 bases and the J gene lost 4 bases, with 16 bases spanning the gap. Germline V gene sequence: CDR1 SGHKS, CDR2 YYEKEE (reference sequence). The CDR3 DNA follows: TGTGCCAGCATCCGGGAGCTGGGGGGAGAGACCCAGTACTTC. Amino acids: CASIRELGGETQYF.

The CDR3 loop is CASSLATSGSWETQYF. The DNA of the CDR3 is TGCGCCAGCAGCTTGGCCACTAGCGGGAGTTGGGAGACCCAGTACTTC. The chain carries TRBV5-1 and TRBJ2-5; 11 nucleotides line up with TRBD2. The CDR3 sequence is 16 residues long. CDR1 and CDR2 from the germline V gene are SGHRS and YFSETQ. The trim removed 0 bases at V and 5 bases at J, leaving 6 bases unmatched.

This clonotype was observed a handful of times. Here the CDR3 reads CAWSVWGQINTGELFF. The CDR3 DNA reads as TGTGCCTGGAGTGTATGGGGACAGATTAACACCGGGGAGCTGTTTTTT. The chain recombines TRBV30 with TRBJ2-2; 7 bases match TRBD1. Looked up from germline, CDR1 is GTSNPN and CDR2 is SVGIG (reference sequence). V shed 0 bases and J 2 bases; nucleotides not matched to a gene: 6. This CDR3 contains 16 residues.

V gene TRBV30 combines with J gene TRBJ2-7; 10 bases are a match to TRBD2. CDR1 is GTSNPN, CDR2 SVGIG, per germline (reference sequence). J lost 6 bases, V lost 4 bases, and 6 bases had no gene match. The CDR3 loop spans 13 amino acids. Written as DNA, the CDR3 is TGTGCCTGGAACCTAGCGGGAGCGGGCGAGCAGTACTTC. Amino acid sequence: CAWNLAGAGEQYF. The full variable domain, with the rest looked up from reference TRBV30 and TRBJ2-7, is SQTIHQWPATLVQPVGSPLSLECTVEGTSNPNLYWYRQAAGRGLQLLFYSVGIGQISSEVPQNLSASRPQDRQFILSSKKLLLSDSGFYLCAWNLAGAGEQYFGPGTRLTVT.

The table lists this clonotype with many counts. V gene TRBV7-9 combines with J gene TRBJ2-7; D ambiguous. The V gene's germline CDR1 is SEHNR and CDR2 FQNEAQ (reference sequence). CDR3 length: 12 amino acids. V was shortened by 2 bases and J by 7 bases, with 9 bases between the two germline ends. The CDR3 sequence is CASSLSGLEQYF. DNA for the CDR3: TGTGCCAGCAGCTTATCGGGCTTGGAGCAGTACTTC.

Written as DNA, the CDR3 is TGTGCCAGCACCGCCTATGTTGGAGGGCCCCAGCATTTT. This codes for CASTAYVGGPQHF. The V call is TRBV12-3 or TRBV12-4, the J call TRBJ1-5; D gene ambiguous. CDR3 length: 13 residues. V was trimmed by 7 bases and J by 9 bases, leaving 16 bases between them.

This clonotype was found many times. The rearrangement uses TRBV29-1 and TRBJ2-7; possibly TRBD1 for D (6 bases). Per germline, CDR1 SQVTM and CDR2 ANQGSEA. V was clipped by 7 bases and J by 3 bases, with 16 bases between them. The CDR3 sequence is 13 residues long. The CDR3 DNA reads as TGCAGCGCGTCGGACAGAAACGACTACGAGCAGTACTTC. Its protein is CSASDRNDYEQYF.

This clonotype has only a few counts. The rearrangement uses TRBV7-3 and TRBJ2-1; TRBD2 matches at 7 bases. The CDR3 has 16 amino acids. V was clipped by 1 base and J by 4 bases; unmatched bases: 7. CDR1 and CDR2 (germline): SGHTA, FQGTGA. CDR3 coding DNA: TGTGCCAGCAGCTTAAGGCTAGCGGCACCTTACAATGAGCAGTTCTTC. Translated, it gives CASSLRLAAPYNEQFF.

This clonotype appeared a few times. The V and J genes are TRBV4-2 and TRBJ2-1; 13 bases line up with TRBD2. V trimming: 4 bases; J trimming: 9 bases; junction bases outside the gene matches: 12. In germline, CDR1 is LGHNA, CDR2 YNFKEQ. CDR3 length: 17 residues. The CDR3 sequence is CASSLTQTSGGLGEQFF. In nucleotides, the CDR3 is TGTGCCAGCAGCCTAACTCAGACTAGCGGGGGGTTGGGTGAGCAGTTCTTC.

As to this clonotype: This clone may be a read error of a much larger clone one base away. The V and J genes are TRBV5-1 and TRBJ2-1; 9 bases are a match to TRBD2. The V gene's germline CDR1 is SGHRS and CDR2 YFSETQ. The CDR3 consists of 18 residues. The V and J ends lost 0 bases and 3 bases, in that order; junction bases with no gene match: 10. The CDR3 protein is CASSLDSRRGGLYNEQFF. The CDR3 coding sequence is TGCGCCAGCAGCTTGGACTCAAGGCGGGGGGGCCTCTACAATGAGCAGTTCTTC.

There are a few counts of this clonotype. V is TRBV20-1 and J is TRBJ2-7; 10 nucleotides agree with TRBD2. V shed 0 bases and J 3 bases; nucleotides not matched to a gene: 5. Per germline, CDR1 DFQATT and CDR2 SNEGSKA (reference sequence). The CDR3 contains 15 residues. The CDR3 loop reads CSARDGSSGSYEQYF. The CDR3 DNA reads as TGCAGTGCTAGAGATGGGTCTAGCGGGAGCTACGAGCAGTACTTC.

The CDR3 region has the DNA TGTGCCAGCAGCCAAGGGACTAGCGGGAGGGCAGGAGGGGAGCTGTTTTTT. Protein: CASSQGTSGRAGGELFF. The genes are TRBV4-2 and TRBJ2-2, with TRBD2 matching over 15 bases. The germline gives CDR1 LGHNA, CDR2 YNFKEQ. The CDR3 runs 17 residues. The V segment lost 1 base and the J segment 8 bases; nucleotides outside the gene matches: 5.

This rearrangement joins TRBV12-3 or TRBV12-4 to TRBJ2-7; the D is unclear. The CDR3 totals 14 residues. V lost 8 bases, J lost 0 bases, and 14 bases lay in between. CDR3 DNA: TGTGCCAGCTCGAACCAGATCAGCTCCTACGAGCAGTACTTC. Its translation: CASSNQISSYEQYF.

This clonotype turned up a few times. This sequence joins TRBV30 and TRBJ1-2; TRBD1 is a possible D gene (5 bases). The ends were cut back, 7 bases at V and 6 bases at J, with 18 bases in the middle. The CDR3 has 13 residues. Germline assignment: CDR1 GTSNPN and CDR2 SVGIG (reference sequence). CDR3 region: CASNLGPGDGYTF. CDR3 sequence (DNA): TGTGCCTCCAATCTGGGACCGGGGGATGGCTACACCTTC.

V usage is TRBV6-6 and J usage is TRBJ1-1, with 8 nucleotides matching TRBD1. Germline loops: CDR1 MNHNY, CDR2 SVGAGI (reference sequence). The CDR3 length is 15 residues. With 5 bases clipped from V and 4 bases from J, the junction kept 9 bases outside the gene matches. This CDR3 reads CASSTAGGWGTEAFF. In nucleotides, the CDR3 is TGTGCCAGCAGTACAGCAGGGGGCTGGGGCACTGAAGCTTTCTTT.

In regard to this clonotype: A much bigger clone sits one base away, suggesting this may be a read error. The V gene is TRBV5-1, the J gene TRBJ2-1; D assignment may be TRBD1 or TRBD2 (5 bases each). The germline V and J ends were trimmed by 8 bases and 4 bases, with 19 bases remaining between them. This CDR3 spans 15 amino acids. Germline V gene lookup returns CDR1 SGHRS and CDR2 YFSETQ. The CDR3 coding sequence is TGCGCCAGGAGTTCCGGGACCGCCTTGTACAATGAGCAGTTCTTC. Amino acids: CARSSGTALYNEQFF.

The chain uses TRBV2 and TRBJ1-1, with 10 nucleotides matching TRBD1. V shed 5 bases and J 4 bases; nucleotides not matched to a gene: 10. Germline lookup yields CDR1 SNHLY and CDR2 FYNNEI. The CDR3 loop spans 16 amino acids. The CDR3: CASSPQGTGVGTEAFF. The CDR3 DNA reads as TGTGCCAGCAGTCCACAGGGGACAGGGGTGGGCACTGAAGCTTTCTTT.

This chain uses TRBV6-1 with TRBJ2-6; TRBD2 is a possible D gene (5 bases). The CDR3 is made up of 20 amino acids. Trimming removed 3 bases at V and 0 bases at J, with 21 bases between. CDR1 MNHNS and CDR2 SASEGT come from the germline V gene. The CDR3 reads CASSDPGGYDRFSGANVLTF. The CDR3 DNA reads as TGTGCCAGCAGTGATCCTGGAGGTTATGACCGGTTCTCTGGGGCCAACGTCCTGACTTTC.

This clonotype showed up many times. The rearrangement joins TRBV7-2 to TRBJ2-1; 10 positions agree with TRBD2. The V gene end was trimmed by 4 bases and the J gene end by 9 bases; junction bases not matched to a gene: 9. This CDR3 has 15 residues. Germline V gene sequence: CDR1 SGHTA, CDR2 FQGNSA. The CDR3 sequence: CASSYDSGGAAEQFF. The CDR3 region has the DNA TGTGCCAGCAGCTATGACAGCGGGGGGGCCGCTGAGCAGTTCTTC.

This clonotype was seen only a few times. The chain is built from TRBV9 and TRBJ2-7, with TRBD2 as a possible D gene (7 bases). Germline CDR1 is SGDLS and CDR2 is YYNGEE. The CDR3 has 16 residues. V was shortened by 0 bases and J by 0 bases, with 13 bases between the two germline ends. The CDR3 reads CASSVGPGGASYEQYF. The CDR3 coding sequence is TGTGCCAGCAGCGTAGGTCCGGGGGGCGCCTCCTACGAGCAGTACTTC.

The rearrangement joins TRBV3-1 to TRBJ1-5; 9 positions agree with TRBD1. Germline V gene lookup returns CDR1 LGHDT and CDR2 YNNKEL (reference sequence). The CDR3 is 16 residues long. Germline trimming cut 4 bases from V and 6 bases from J; bases unmatched to any gene: 10. CDR3 sequence (DNA): TGTGCCAGCAGCCCATCCCCCGGGACAGGGAGTCAGCCCCAGCATTTT. It specifies CASSPSPGTGSQPQHF. Based on the CDR3 plus reference TRBV3-1 and TRBJ1-5, the full variable domain is DTAVSQTPKYLVTQMGNDKSIKCEQNLGHDTMYWYKQDSKKFLKIMFSYNNKELIINETVPNRFSPKSPDKAHLNLHINSLELGDSAVYFCASSPSPGTGSQPQHFGDGTRLSIL.

This clonotype showed up just a few times. V gene TRBV7-3 combines with J gene TRBJ2-5; D unclear. With 2 bases removed from V and 7 bases from J, the gap between germline ends came to 17 bases. This CDR3 has 15 amino acids. Per germline, CDR1 SGHTA and CDR2 FQGTGA. CDR3 coding DNA: TGTGCCAGCAGCTTAGCCCCCCAGGAGTTTAGGACCCAGTACTTC. Amino acid sequence: CASSLAPQEFRTQYF.

This clonotype was found many times. The chain uses TRBV4-1 and TRBJ2-7; possible D gene TRBD2, 6 bases. The V end lost 0 bases, the J end lost 2 bases, and 11 bases lay between the germline ends. Germline values: CDR1 MGHRA, CDR2 YSYEKL. The length of the CDR3 is 15 residues. CDR3 residues: CASSQERDGPYEQYF. The CDR3 DNA sequence: TGCGCCAGCAGCCAAGAGCGGGACGGTCCCTACGAGCAGTACTTC.

Details on this clonotype: Compared with germline, one end of the junction differs, possibly owing to a read error. The chain recombines TRBV9 with TRBJ2-3; no reliable D call. Per the germline V gene, CDR1 is SGDLS and CDR2 is YYNGEE. The CDR3 covers 14 residues. CDR3 coding DNA: TGTACCAGCAGCGTAGTGGGCAGCACAGATACGCAGTATTTT. Its translation: CTSSVVGSTDTQYF.

The chain combines TRBV18 with TRBJ1-1; TRBD1 aligns across 7 bases. J gave up 6 bases and V 7 bases, and 8 bases lay outside the gene matches. The CDR3 is 13 amino acids. Germline values: CDR1 KGHSH, CDR2 LQKENI. CDR3 coding DNA: TGTGCCAGCTTCGAGACAGGGTCCGCTGAAGCTTTCTTT. Amino acids: CASFETGSAEAFF.